This entry lists 5 T cell receptor beta chains sequenced from one sample in a study of blood T cell repertoires in COVID-19. Here immunoSEQ multiplex PCR was the method, and the copy in TCRdb shows in-frame clones only, minus some. The sample shows 150,000 to 190,000 clones, about 80% of them seen only once. The sample was peripheral blood. The receptors originated from a man in his fifties or sixties with acute or convalescent COVID-19.

The chain links TRBV7-2 to TRBJ1-2, with 9 nucleotides matching TRBD1. From germline, CDR1 is SGHTA and CDR2 FQGNSA. The CDR3 is 16 amino acids. With V trimmed by 3 bases and J by 1 base, 6 bases remained unmatched. CDR3 amino acids: CASSLVNRGRNYGYTF. As DNA, the CDR3 is TGTGCCAGCAGCTTGGTAAACAGGGGGCGTAACTATGGCTACACCTTC.

The chain employs TRBV7-2 and TRBJ2-2; D is possibly TRBD2 (5 bases). Trimming pared 5 bases from V and 6 bases from J, leaving 10 bases between. CDR1 is SGHTA and CDR2 is FQGNSA in the germline V gene. This CDR3 spans 13 amino acids. As DNA, the CDR3 is TGTGCCAGCAGCCCGAGGGCGGCCGGGGAGCTGTTTTTT. Protein sequence: CASSPRAAGELFF. Using reference TRBV7-2 and TRBJ2-2 for the parts outside the CDR3, the full variable domain is GAGVSQSPSNKVTEKGKDVELRCDPISGHTALYWYRQSLGQGLEFLIYFQGNSAPDKSGLPSDRFSAERTGGSVSTLTIQRTQQEDSAVYLCASSPRAAGELFFGEGSRLTVL.

V and J are TRBV3-1 (or the pseudogene TRBV3-2) and TRBJ2-5; the D gene is possibly TRBD1 (5 bases). The CDR3 totals 15 residues. V dropped 4 bases and J dropped 6 bases, with 18 bases sitting between them. In germline, CDR1 is LGHDT, CDR2 YNNKEL (reference sequence). In DNA form, the CDR3 reads TGTGCCAGCAGCCCATTACAGGATTTAAGCCAGACCCAGTACTTC. This encodes CASSPLQDLSQTQYF.

This clone was seen more than once but under ten times. The chain joins TRBV28 to TRBJ1-5, with D perhaps matching TRBD1 (6 bases). The CDR3 is 13 amino acids. V lost 6 bases and J lost 6, with 12 bases in between. The V gene's germline CDR1 is MDHEN and CDR2 SYDVKM. The chain's CDR3 is CASSPGQSQPQHF. The CDR3 DNA is TGTGCCAGCAGCCCTGGACAGAGTCAGCCCCAGCATTTT.

The chain recombines TRBV6-5 with TRBJ2-3, with 13 nucleotides matching TRBD2. Germline CDR1 is MNHEY and CDR2 is SVGAGI. The CDR3 has 15 residues. With 6 bases clipped from V and 3 bases from J, the junction kept 3 bases outside the gene matches. DNA for the CDR3: TGTGCCAGCAGCTTACTAGCGGGGGGGACAGATACGCAGTATTTT. The encoded protein is CASSLLAGGTDTQYF.